The 25 T cell receptor beta chains listed next were all sequenced from one sample in a study of response to subunit inactivated influenza vaccine. TCRdb re-analysed the RT-PCR reads in MiXCR, keeping a single row per CDR3 protein. The repertoire has around 760,000 distinct CDR3 sequences, around 13% of them found once; the top ten carry 5.5% to 7%. Material: PBMCs from blood, obtained approximately 15 days before vaccination. The receptors here all came from a man aged 45-65 years who received an inactivated influenza vaccine.

This clonotype was seen a few times. In DNA, the CDR3 is TGCGCCAGCAGTCACGGACAGGGAAACACAGATACGCAGTATTTT. It encodes CASSHGQGNTDTQYF. This chain links TRBV5-1 with TRBJ2-3, with 8 bases identical to TRBD1. Per germline, CDR1 SGHRS and CDR2 YFSETQ. This CDR3 region has 15 residues. The V and J ends lost 5 bases and 2 bases, in that order; junction bases with no gene match: 7. The complete variable domain, with remaining parts taken from reference TRBV5-1 and TRBJ2-3, reads KAGVTQTPRYLIKTRGQQVTLSCSPISGHRSVSWYQQTPGQGLQFLFEYFSETQRNKGNFPGRFSGRQFSNSRSEMNVSTLELGDSALYLCASSHGQGNTDTQYFGPGTRLTVL.

V and J are TRBV6-2 or TRBV6-3 and TRBJ2-1; D is possibly TRBD2 (6 bases). The germline V and J ends were trimmed by 2 bases and 0 bases, with 14 bases remaining between them. Germline CDR1 MNHEY, CDR2 SVGEGT. The CDR3 sequence is 17 residues long. CDR3 bases: TGTGCCAGCAGTTACACCCCCGGGACTCCCTCCTACAATGAGCAGTTCTTC. Translation gives CASSYTPGTPSYNEQFF.

This clonotype was seen a few times. This chain links TRBV15 with TRBJ1-2; the D is unclear. Germline CDR1 LNHNV, CDR2 YYDKDF (reference sequence). The V and J ends lost 0 bases and 4 bases respectively, with 12 bases between them. The CDR3 spans 15 residues. CDR3 protein: CATSRDHGQIYGYTF. CDR3 nucleotides: TGTGCCACCAGCAGAGATCACGGCCAGATCTATGGCTACACCTTC.

The V gene is TRBV6-2 or TRBV6-3, the J gene TRBJ2-1, with 9 positions matching TRBD2. Germline V gives CDR1 MNHEY, CDR2 SVGEGT. This CDR3 comprises 15 residues. Unmatched junction bases numbered 4, after V lost 5 bases and J lost 2 bases. The CDR3 sequence is CASSPSGDPYNEQFF. The CDR3 coding sequence is TGTGCCAGCAGTCCTAGCGGGGATCCCTACAATGAGCAGTTCTTC.

This clonotype was picked up many times. CDR3 nucleotide sequence: TGTGCCACCGCCGGGACAGGGCACTCTGGGGCCAACGTCCTGACTTTC. Translated, it gives CATAGTGHSGANVLTF. The J gene is TRBJ2-6, the V gene TRBV24-1, with 9 bases fitting TRBD1. The CDR3 runs 16 residues. Per the germline V gene, CDR1 is KGHDR and CDR2 is SFDVKD. V shed 9 bases, J shed 0 bases, and the junction held 5 bases outside the gene matches.

This clonotype came up a few times. The V and J genes are TRBV15 and TRBJ2-5; D unresolved. The CDR3 spans 14 residues. Trimming removed 1 base from V and 5 bases from J, with 11 bases in between. Germline CDR1 and CDR2: LNHNV and YYDKDF (reference sequence). The CDR3 sequence is CATSRGSGLETQYF. The CDR3 DNA reads as TGTGCCACCAGCAGAGGCTCCGGGCTGGAGACCCAGTACTTC.

This clonotype was seen repeatedly, ten times or more. The rearrangement joins TRBV3-1 to TRBJ2-5, with TRBD2 matching over 9 bases. CDR1 is LGHDT, CDR2 YNNKEL, per germline (reference sequence). The CDR3 covers 15 residues. Trimming took 3 bases from V and 5 from J; bases not matched to a gene: 7. CDR3 amino acids: CASSQTLAGFETQYF. CDR3 in DNA: TGTGCCAGCAGCCAGACTCTAGCGGGGTTTGAGACCCAGTACTTC.

There are a few counts of this clonotype. The chain has TRBV27 and TRBJ2-1; D remains unclear. Germline CDR1 and CDR2: MNHEY and SMNVEV (reference sequence). CDR3 length: 13 residues. V was trimmed by 3 bases and J by 10 bases, leaving 13 bases between them. CDR3 in amino acids: CASSFLGPQEQFF. In DNA form, the CDR3 reads TGTGCCAGCAGTTTCTTGGGCCCCCAGGAGCAGTTCTTC.

This clonotype was seen only a few times. V is TRBV20-1 and J is TRBJ1-5, with 7 bases matching TRBD1. The CDR3 sequence is 13 residues long. Germline CDR1 and CDR2: DFQATT and SNEGSKA (reference sequence). The V gene end was trimmed by 6 bases and the J gene end by 7 bases; junction bases not matched to a gene: 9. The DNA of the CDR3 is TGCAGTGCCCAGGGGGTTGGGGGGCAGCCCCAGCATTTT. It yields the protein CSAQGVGGQPQHF.

The chain couples TRBV20-1 to TRBJ2-1; TRBD1 aligns across 7 bases. The J segment lost 0 bases and the V segment lost 8 bases, leaving 10 bases of the junction unmatched. The length of the CDR3 is 15 residues. The germline V gene has CDR1 DFQATT and CDR2 SNEGSKA (reference sequence). The DNA of the CDR3 is TGCAGTCCCCAGACACAGGGGTTCTCCTACAATGAGCAGTTCTTC. As protein: CSPQTQGFSYNEQFF.

V and J are TRBV20-1 and TRBJ2-7; tentatively, D is TRBD2 (6 bases). Between the trimmed V and J ends, which lost 1 base and 0 bases, there was a span of 16 bases. Germline V gene lookup returns CDR1 DFQATT and CDR2 SNEGSKA (reference sequence). This CDR3 has 16 amino acids. The CDR3 region has the DNA TGCAGTGCTAGAGGCATGAGGCGGGATTTCTCCTACGAGCAGTACTTC. Amino acids: CSARGMRRDFSYEQYF.

This chain connects TRBV7-2 to TRBJ1-4; D possibly corresponds to TRBD1 (5 bases). CDR1 and CDR2 (germline): SGHTA, FQGNSA. V lost 5 bases to trimming and J lost 12 bases, with 16 bases between them. This CDR3 is built from 13 residues. DNA of the CDR3: TGTGCCAGCAGCCCTCACAGGTCTAGGGAACTGTTTTTT. This translates into CASSPHRSRELFF.

V gene TRBV29-1 combines with J gene TRBJ2-3; D could derive from TRBD1 or TRBD2 (5 bases each). V gave up 3 bases and J gave up 8 bases, with 12 bases separating them. The CDR3 length is 12 residues. Germline V lookup: CDR1 SQVTM, CDR2 ANQGSEA. The CDR3 DNA follows: TGCAGCGTTGATACAGGAGAGGGTACGCAGTATTTT. Its translation is CSVDTGEGTQYF.

CDR3 sequence reads: CASSGTELNQPQHF. CDR3 bases: TGTGCCAGCAGTGGGACAGAGCTCAATCAGCCCCAGCATTTT. The rearrangement links TRBV7-8 to TRBJ1-5, with 7 bases lining up with TRBD1. In germline, CDR1 is SGHVS, CDR2 FQNEAQ. The ends lost 6 bases at V and 3 bases at J; junction bases unmatched: 5. This CDR3 is 14 amino acids long. The full variable domain, in which reference TRBV7-8 and TRBJ1-5 provide the parts outside the CDR3, is GAGVSQSPRYKVAKRGQDVALRCDPISGHVSLFWYQQALGQGPEFLTYFQNEAQLDKSGLPSDRFFAERPEGSVSTLKIQRTQQEDSAVYLCASSGTELNQPQHFGDGTRLSIL.

The table lists this clonotype with a few counts. The gene calls are TRBV18 and TRBJ2-1; TRBD1 aligns across 10 bases. Looked up from germline, CDR1 is KGHSH and CDR2 is LQKENI. The J segment lost 6 bases and the V segment lost 5 bases, leaving 4 bases of the junction unmatched. The CDR3 runs to 14 residues. The CDR3 bases are TGTGCCAGCTCAAAGGGACAGGGGATCAATGAGCAGTTCTTC. Its protein product is CASSKGQGINEQFF.

This clonotype showed up just a few times. The chain joins TRBV10-3 to TRBJ1-3, with D perhaps matching TRBD1 (5 bases). Between the trimmed V and J ends, which lost 11 bases and 2 bases, there was a span of 13 bases. CDR3 length equals 13 residues. Germline CDR1 is ENHRY and CDR2 is SYGVKD. The CDR3 reads CAAEGVAGNTIYF. As DNA, the CDR3 is TGTGCCGCCGAAGGGGTAGCTGGAAACACCATATATTTT.

This clonotype was recorded many times. This chain joins TRBV20-1 and TRBJ2-7; 7 positions agree with TRBD2. Germline CDR1 is DFQATT and CDR2 is SNEGSKA (reference sequence). This CDR3 contains 15 residues. The V segment lost 5 bases and the J segment 2 bases; nucleotides outside the gene matches: 12. The CDR3 reads CSARPSTSPTYEQYF. CDR3 DNA: TGCAGTGCTCGACCTTCGACTAGCCCTACCTACGAGCAGTACTTC.

This clonotype was seen at least ten times. The rearrangement joins TRBV16 to TRBJ1-2; D unresolved. CDR1 and CDR2 from the germline V gene are KGHSY and FQNENV. The CDR3 extends over 13 amino acids. Trimming took off 2 bases at V and 2 bases at J, with 6 bases between the two ends. CDR3 nucleotides: TGTGCCAGCAGCCAAATAGTCAACTATGGCTACACCTTC. Encoded protein: CASSQIVNYGYTF. The whole variable domain, remainder taken from reference TRBV16 and TRBJ1-2, is GEEVAQTPKHLVRGEGQKAKLYCAPIKGHSYVFWYQQVLKNEFKFLISFQNENVFDETGMPKERFSAKCLPNSPCSLEIQATKLEDSAVYFCASSQIVNYGYTFGSGTRLTVV.

This clonotype was observed a few times. J is TRBJ1-1 and V is TRBV6-2 or TRBV6-3; unclear D gene. This CDR3 has 13 amino acids. The V gene's germline CDR1 is MNHEY and CDR2 SVGEGT. Trimming left V 0 bases short and J 3 bases short, with 5 bases between. For the CDR3, the DNA is TGTGCCAGCAGTTACTCCCTACACACTGAAGCTTTCTTT. Its protein product is CASSYSLHTEAFF.

The table lists this clonotype with a few counts. J is TRBJ2-3 and V is TRBV6-1; D perhaps matches TRBD1 (5 bases). V lost 1 base and J 8 bases, leaving 13 bases between the germline ends. The CDR3 runs to 14 residues. CDR1 and CDR2 from the germline V gene are MNHNS and SASEGT. CDR3 amino acids: CASSEGSGSGTQYF. The CDR3 nucleotides are TGTGCCAGCAGTGAAGGGTCAGGGTCCGGTACGCAGTATTTT.

The chain recombines TRBV29-1 with TRBJ2-2; D ambiguous. The germline V gene has CDR1 SQVTM and CDR2 ANQGSEA. Trimming cost V 0 bases and J 7 bases, with 9 bases left between them. This CDR3 comprises 13 residues. CDR3: CSVEDLGLGELFF. In DNA form, the CDR3 reads TGCAGCGTTGAAGATTTAGGGCTCGGGGAGCTGTTTTTT.

The rearrangement joins TRBV30 to TRBJ1-1; no reliable D call. Germline CDR1 and CDR2: GTSNPN and SVGIG (reference sequence). V gave up 0 bases and J gave up 1 base, with 9 bases separating them. This CDR3 region has 14 residues. CDR3 protein: CAWSVKGANTEAFF. Here the CDR3 DNA reads TGTGCCTGGAGTGTAAAGGGAGCGAACACTGAAGCTTTCTTT.

The chain couples TRBV4-3 to TRBJ1-2; tentative D call: TRBD1 (5 bases). V gave up 4 bases and J gave up 7 bases, with 16 bases separating them. CDR1 and CDR2 from the germline V gene are LGHNA and YSLEER. This CDR3 spans 14 amino acids. The CDR3 reads CASSLRYGQAGYTF. DNA for the CDR3: TGCGCCAGCAGCCTTCGATACGGACAAGCTGGCTACACCTTC.

This clonotype came up a few times. This sequence joins TRBV7-9 and TRBJ1-4; a possible D gene is TRBD1 (6 bases). V was shortened by 5 bases and J by 3 bases, with 19 bases between the two germline ends. From germline, CDR1 is SEHNR and CDR2 FQNEAQ (reference sequence). CDR3 length equals 17 residues. In DNA, the CDR3 is TGTGCCAGCAGCCACCGACAGGACTCGCGTGCTAATGAAAAACTGTTTTTT. Residues: CASSHRQDSRANEKLFF. The full variable domain, its missing parts supplied by reference TRBV7-9 and TRBJ1-4, is DTGVSQNPRHKITKRGQNVTFRCDPISEHNRLYWYRQTLGQGPEFLTYFQNEAQLEKSRLLSDRFSAERPKGSFSTLEIQRTEQGDSAMYLCASSHRQDSRANEKLFFGSGTQLSVL.

J is TRBJ2-5 and V is TRBV7-2; D is unresolved. Germline CDR1 is SGHTA and CDR2 is FQGNSA. The V gene lost 6 bases and the J gene lost 3 bases, with 11 bases spanning the gap. The CDR3 loop spans 13 amino acids. The CDR3, as DNA: TGTGCCAGCAGTTATAACCCTAAAGAGACCCAGTACTTC. The encoded protein is CASSYNPKETQYF.